The 10 T cell receptor beta chains presented below share a single source sample, sequenced in a study of T-cell memory formation after mild COVID-19. Using its own MiXCR run on the 5' RACE reads, TCRdb lists one record per CDR3 protein. The data contain fewer than 150,000 distinct CDR3 sequences, 15% to 20% of them singletons. The specimen sequenced was PBMCs or a T cell subset sorted from them (not recorded which). All receptors derive from a man younger than 30 who had mild COVID-19 (a few samples of this study predate the infection). Cell type and time point are not known.

This clonotype was observed a handful of times. CDR3 DNA: TGTGCCAGCAGCTTTCTCCGTGAGCAGTTCTTC. It yields the protein CASSFLREQFF. The rearrangement uses TRBV11-2 and TRBJ2-1; D call uncertain. Trimming removed 3 bases at V and 9 bases at J, with 6 bases between. From germline, CDR1 is SGHAT and CDR2 FQNNGV. This CDR3 region has 11 residues.

This clonotype was counted a few times. The chain is built from TRBV9 and TRBJ2-3; D possibly corresponds to TRBD1 (6 bases). The CDR3 consists of 15 residues. Germline V gene lookup returns CDR1 SGDLS and CDR2 YYNGEE. With 2 bases removed from V and 0 bases from J, the gap between germline ends came to 10 bases. In DNA form, the CDR3 reads TGTGCCAGCAGCGTCCGCGACAGGAGCACAGATACGCAGTATTTT. Protein: CASSVRDRSTDTQYF.

The CDR3 DNA is TGCGCCAGCAGCGGGACAGGTTCAGATACGCAGTATTTT. Amino acid sequence: CASSGTGSDTQYF. The V gene is TRBV5-1, the J gene TRBJ2-3, with 8 bases matching TRBD1. Germline CDR1 reads SGHRS; CDR2 reads YFSETQ. CDR3 length: 13 residues. V dropped 4 bases and J dropped 4; count of bases not matched to a gene: 2.

This clonotype appeared a few times. V gene TRBV12-3 or TRBV12-4 combines with J gene TRBJ1-3, with D tentatively TRBD1 (5 bases). The CDR3 sequence is 17 residues long. V dropped 3 bases and J dropped 0 bases, with 15 bases sitting between them. The CDR3 bases are TGTGCCAGCAGTTTCGTAAGAGGGGATAGCTCTGGAAACACCATATATTTT. Protein sequence: CASSFVRGDSSGNTIYF.

Ten or more counts support this clonotype. J is TRBJ2-4 and V is TRBV12-3 or TRBV12-4, with 8 bases identical to TRBD1. The CDR3 extends over 14 amino acids. With 8 bases clipped from V and 2 bases from J, the junction kept 5 bases outside the gene matches. CDR3 nucleotide sequence: TGTGCCAGCGGGGGACAGGTGTCCAAAAACATTCAGTACTTC. Its protein is CASGGQVSKNIQYF.

The chain uses TRBV3-1 and TRBJ2-7, with D perhaps being TRBD1 or TRBD2 (6 bases each). CDR3 length: 16 amino acids. The germline V and J ends were trimmed by 5 bases and 9 bases, with 26 bases remaining between them. CDR1 is LGHDT and CDR2 is YNNKEL in the germline V gene (reference sequence). CDR3 nucleotides: TGTGCCAGCAGCTCCGGAGGCGGGACACTCGGTGGAGGGCAGTACTTC. Translation: CASSSGGGTLGGGQYF.

The V gene is TRBV5-1, the J gene TRBJ2-3; 10 bases agree with TRBD2. This CDR3 has 16 amino acids. Per germline, CDR1 SGHRS and CDR2 YFSETQ. The J segment lost 2 bases and the V segment lost 2 bases, leaving 5 bases of the junction unmatched. For the CDR3, the DNA is TGCGCCAGCAGCTTAGCGGGGGGGCCGATCACAGATACGCAGTATTTT. Protein: CASSLAGGPITDTQYF. The full variable domain, completed using reference TRBV5-1 and TRBJ2-3, is KAGVTQTPRYLIKTRGQQVTLSCSPISGHRSVSWYQQTPGQGLQFLFEYFSETQRNKGNFPGRFSGRQFSNSRSEMNVSTLELGDSALYLCASSLAGGPITDTQYFGPGTRLTVL.

A few counts support this clonotype. The chain recombines TRBV15 with TRBJ1-2, with no clear D. Trimming stripped 0 bases from V and 6 bases from J, with 17 bases between. Germline-derived CDR1 and CDR2 are LNHNV and YYDKDF (reference sequence). This CDR3 region has 16 residues. DNA for the CDR3: TGTGCCACCAGCAGAGATCCCCGGAGCGACGTGCATGGCTACACCTTC. This gives the protein CATSRDPRSDVHGYTF.

The J gene is TRBJ1-6, the V gene TRBV7-3, with a possible D match to TRBD1 (5 bases). Germline CDR1 SGHTA, CDR2 FQGTGA. The CDR3 extends over 14 amino acids. The germline V and J ends were trimmed by 6 bases and 10 bases, with 16 bases remaining between them. The CDR3 here is CASRAGGEESPLHF. CDR3 bases: TGTGCCAGCAGGGCGGGGGGGGAAGAATCACCCCTCCACTTT.

This clonotype was recorded once. V and J are TRBV7-2 and TRBJ2-5; 8 positions agree with TRBD1. The CDR3 is made up of 15 amino acids. The V and J ends lost 1 base and 5 bases, in that order; junction bases with no gene match: 6. The germline V gene encodes CDR1 SGHTA and CDR2 FQGNSA. CDR3 region: CASSLGTGSHETQYF. Here the CDR3 DNA reads TGTGCCAGCAGCTTAGGGACAGGGAGTCACGAGACCCAGTACTTC.